These 27 T cell receptor beta chains came from one sample sequenced in a study of T cells in localized non-small cell lung cancer. Clones were sequenced by immunoSEQ multiplex PCR, and TCRdb holds only the in-frame ones, with some missing. The sample includes tens of thousands of clones, 86% seen only once; the top ten take about 6%. The sample was peripheral blood mononuclear cells, taken before any cancer treatment. The origin of the receptors is a male donor aged 60 or over with stage II lung adenocarcinoma.

This sequence joins TRBV5-1 and TRBJ2-1; TRBD2 matches at 9 bases. This CDR3 is built from 15 residues. J lost 6 bases, V lost 3 bases, and 7 bases had no gene match. The germline gives CDR1 SGHRS, CDR2 YFSETQ. CDR3 residues: CASSSAGGRGNEQFF. In nucleotides, the CDR3 is TGCGCCAGCAGCTCTGCGGGCGGGAGGGGCAATGAGCAGTTCTTC.

The gene calls are TRBV5-1 and TRBJ2-4, with D possibly matching TRBD2 (6 bases). Germline loops: CDR1 SGHRS, CDR2 YFSETQ. V was shortened by 4 bases and J by 9 bases, with 17 bases between the two germline ends. This CDR3 is 14 amino acids long. The CDR3, as DNA: TGCGCCAGCAGCGCCGAACTAGCCCTGGGCATTCAGTACTTC. Translated, it gives CASSAELALGIQYF. The variable domain in full, completed from reference TRBV5-1 and TRBJ2-4, reads KAGVTQTPRYLIKTRGQQVTLSCSPISGHRSVSWYQQTPGQGLQFLFEYFSETQRNKGNFPGRFSGRQFSNSRSEMNVSTLELGDSALYLCASSAELALGIQYFGAGTRLSVL.

This sequence joins TRBV7-6 and TRBJ2-1; D perhaps matches TRBD2 (6 bases). V was cut by 3 bases and J by 13 bases, with 13 bases left in between. Looked up from germline, CDR1 is SGHVS and CDR2 is FNYEAQ. The CDR3 is made up of 12 amino acids. The CDR3 DNA is TGTGCCAGCAGCTTGTGGCGGGATAAACAGTTCTTC. It encodes CASSLWRDKQFF.

Comments on this clone: Other DNA sequences in this sample translate to the same CDR3. The chain combines TRBV5-1 with TRBJ1-1, with D perhaps matching TRBD1 (5 bases). CDR3 length equals 13 residues. Germline CDR1 SGHRS, CDR2 YFSETQ. Trimming pared 3 bases from V and 1 base from J, leaving 7 bases between. CDR3 loop: CASSYQGNTEAFF. The CDR3 DNA reads as TGCGCCAGCAGCTACCAGGGGAACACTGAAGCTTTCTTT.

The V call is TRBV11-3, the J call TRBJ2-1; 7 nucleotides agree with TRBD2. Trimming removed 5 bases from V and 5 bases from J; junction bases left unmatched: 18. The CDR3 runs to 18 residues. The germline V gene has CDR1 SGHNT and CDR2 YENEEA. The CDR3 loop is CASSHQGLLAAQNNEQFF. In nucleotides, the CDR3 is TGTGCCAGCAGCCACCAGGGCCTCCTAGCGGCTCAAAACAATGAGCAGTTCTTC. Full variable domain (rest looked up from reference TRBV11-3 and TRBJ2-1): EAGVVQSPRYKIIEKKQPVAFWCNPISGHNTLYWYLQNLGQGPELLIRYENEEAVDDSQLPKDRFSAERLKGVDSTLKIQPAELGDSAVYLCASSHQGLLAAQNNEQFFGPGTRLTVL.

The chain carries TRBV5-4 and TRBJ1-2; D is ambiguous. Trimming left V 3 bases short and J 7 bases short, with 7 bases between. CDR1 and CDR2 (germline): SGHNT, YYREEE (reference sequence). The CDR3 runs 11 residues. CDR3 sequence: CASSSIGGYTF. The DNA of the CDR3 is TGTGCCAGCAGCTCAATAGGTGGCTACACCTTC.

The rearrangement joins TRBV5-1 to TRBJ1-4, with 12 nucleotides matching TRBD1. V shed 4 bases, J shed 6 bases, and the junction held 10 bases outside the gene matches. Germline assignment: CDR1 SGHRS and CDR2 YFSETQ. The CDR3 loop spans 17 amino acids. The CDR3 protein is CASSVRDRGLRDEKLFF. Written as DNA, the CDR3 is TGCGCCAGCAGCGTCCGGGACAGGGGGCTGAGGGATGAAAAACTGTTTTTT. Looking up the rest from reference TRBV5-1 and TRBJ1-4 gives the full variable domain: KAGVTQTPRYLIKTRGQQVTLSCSPISGHRSVSWYQQTPGQGLQFLFEYFSETQRNKGNFPGRFSGRQFSNSRSEMNVSTLELGDSALYLCASSVRDRGLRDEKLFFGSGTQLSVL.

The rearrangement joins TRBV5-5 to TRBJ1-3; D gene ambiguous. V lost 0 bases, J lost 0 bases, and 13 bases lay in between. The germline V gene encodes CDR1 SGHKS and CDR2 YYEKEE (reference sequence). The CDR3 loop spans 17 amino acids. CDR3: CASSLGSRSHSGNTIYF. CDR3 coding DNA: TGTGCCAGCAGCTTGGGGTCCCGATCCCACTCTGGAAACACCATATATTTT.

This clone was seen only once. Here the CDR3 DNA reads TGCGCCAGCAGCAGGGAGATGACTTACTGCGAGCAGTACTTC. This translates into CASSREMTYCEQYF. V and J are TRBV5-1 and TRBJ2-7; perhaps TRBD2 as D (5 bases). The CDR3 covers 14 residues. V was pared by 4 bases and J by 6 bases, with 17 bases between. Looked up from germline, CDR1 is SGHRS and CDR2 is YFSETQ.

The chain recombines TRBV5-1 with TRBJ1-5; D might be TRBD1 (5 bases). Trimming took 0 bases from V and 5 from J, leaving 12 bases between them. CDR1 is SGHRS and CDR2 is YFSETQ in the germline V gene. This CDR3 has 15 amino acids. The CDR3 region is CASSLGPEGYQPQHF. CDR3 bases: TGCGCCAGCAGCTTGGGGCCGGAGGGGTATCAGCCCCAGCATTTT. The complete variable domain, with remaining parts taken from reference TRBV5-1 and TRBJ1-5, reads KAGVTQTPRYLIKTRGQQVTLSCSPISGHRSVSWYQQTPGQGLQFLFEYFSETQRNKGNFPGRFSGRQFSNSRSEMNVSTLELGDSALYLCASSLGPEGYQPQHFGDGTRLSIL.

The chain has TRBV5-1 and TRBJ2-1; 10 bases align to TRBD2. This CDR3 region has 15 residues. Trimming at V came to 1 base and at J to 9 bases, leaving 7 bases not matched to a gene. Germline V gene lookup returns CDR1 SGHRS and CDR2 YFSETQ. The CDR3 DNA follows: TGCGCCAGCAGCTTGCTCCTAGCGGGAGAAAGTGAGCAGTTCTTC. It is translated as CASSLLLAGESEQFF. Complete variable domain (other parts from reference TRBV5-1 and TRBJ2-1): KAGVTQTPRYLIKTRGQQVTLSCSPISGHRSVSWYQQTPGQGLQFLFEYFSETQRNKGNFPGRFSGRQFSNSRSEMNVSTLELGDSALYLCASSLLLAGESEQFFGPGTRLTVL.

The gene calls are TRBV4-1 and TRBJ1-4; perhaps TRBD1 as D (5 bases). CDR3 length: 15 residues. Germline values: CDR1 MGHRA, CDR2 YSYEKL. Trimming stripped 6 bases from V and 5 bases from J, with 16 bases between. The CDR3 sequence: CASRNRQGRNEKLFF. The CDR3 DNA reads as TGCGCCAGCAGGAACCGCCAGGGAAGGAATGAAAAACTGTTTTTT.

This clone has just one count. The chain combines TRBV19 with TRBJ1-2; possible D gene TRBD1, 6 bases. V gave up 7 bases and J gave up 9 bases, with 15 bases separating them. This CDR3 region has 12 residues. Germline V CDR1 and CDR2: LNHDA, SQIVND (reference sequence). The CDR3 coding sequence is TGTGCCAGTAAGGGGGATAGAATGAGCTACACCTTC. Translated: CASKGDRMSYTF.

The chain employs TRBV6-1 and TRBJ1-5; D call uncertain. The CDR3 runs to 13 residues. The germline V gene has CDR1 MNHNS and CDR2 SASEGT. The germline V and J ends were trimmed by 7 bases and 3 bases, with 10 bases remaining between them. The CDR3 DNA follows: TGTGCCAGCATGCAGGTGGTCAATCAGCCCCAGCATTTT. Its protein is CASMQVVNQPQHF.

The V and J genes are TRBV10-3 and TRBJ1-2; unclear D gene. Deletions cut 8 bases from V and 2 bases from J, with 12 bases between. Germline V gives CDR1 ENHRY, CDR2 SYGVKD. This CDR3 comprises 13 residues. Written as DNA, the CDR3 is TGTGCCATCTTTGGGGTATCGAACTATGGCTACACCTTC. It specifies CAIFGVSNYGYTF.

J is TRBJ1-2 and V is TRBV4-2; the match to TRBD1 covers 8 bases. Germline V gene sequence: CDR1 LGHNA, CDR2 YNFKEQ. Trimming removed 0 bases from V and 7 bases from J; junction bases left unmatched: 7. The CDR3 length is 15 residues. The CDR3 here is CASSQERTGLGGYTF. The CDR3, as DNA: TGTGCCAGCAGCCAAGAGAGGACAGGGTTGGGTGGCTACACCTTC.

For the CDR3, the DNA is TGCGCCAGCAGCTTGGGGTACTCCTTGGATGGCTACACCTTC. Residues: CASSLGYSLDGYTF. The chain recombines TRBV5-1 with TRBJ1-2; D ambiguous. V was cut by 0 bases and J by 6 bases, with 12 bases left in between. Per germline, CDR1 SGHRS and CDR2 YFSETQ. The CDR3 totals 14 residues.

In nucleotides, the CDR3 is TGCGCCAGCAGCTTTATAGCGGGTGACAATGAGCAGTTCTTC. This codes for CASSFIAGDNEQFF. V and J are TRBV5-1 and TRBJ2-1; 7 bases agree with TRBD2. CDR1 is SGHRS and CDR2 is YFSETQ in the germline V gene. V lost 2 bases and J lost 5; bases outside the gene matches: 4. The CDR3 has 14 residues.

CDR3 sequence reads: CASSDSGRGNQPQHF. CDR3 in DNA: TGCGCCAGCAGTGACTCAGGGAGAGGCAATCAGCCCCAGCATTTT. This chain uses TRBV10-2 with TRBJ1-5, with D possibly being TRBD1 (5 bases). Germline CDR1 reads WSHSY; CDR2 reads SAAADI. V was clipped by 3 bases and J by 2 bases, with 11 bases between them. There are 15 residues in the CDR3.

The rearrangement links TRBV6-5 to TRBJ2-5; D tentatively fits TRBD1 or TRBD2 (5 bases each). Per germline, CDR1 MNHEY and CDR2 SVGAGI. V lost 5 bases, J lost 2 bases, and 9 bases lay in between. This CDR3 contains 13 residues. CDR3 DNA: TGTGCCAGCAGTCCCGGGGCTCAAGAGACCCAGTACTTC. Translated, it gives CASSPGAQETQYF.

The V gene is TRBV30, the J gene TRBJ2-2; no clear D gene. Trimming cost V 8 bases and J 0 bases, with 13 bases left between them. The V gene's germline CDR1 is GTSNPN and CDR2 SVGIG (reference sequence). The CDR3 totals 14 residues. CDR3 sequence reads: CARVGGANTGELFF. CDR3 sequence (DNA): TGTGCCCGGGTGGGTGGGGCGAACACCGGGGAGCTGTTTTTT.

CDR3 DNA sequence: TGCGCCAGCAGCTTGGAGGGCGCAGATACGCAGTATTTT. Its protein product is CASSLEGADTQYF. The J gene is TRBJ2-3, the V gene TRBV5-1; D is uncertain. CDR3 length: 13 amino acids. Germline V gene sequence: CDR1 SGHRS, CDR2 YFSETQ. V lost 0 bases, J lost 4 bases, and 6 bases lay in between.

The chain recombines TRBV28 with TRBJ2-5, with a possible D match to TRBD1 (5 bases). The CDR3 has 15 residues. CDR1 is MDHEN and CDR2 is SYDVKM in the germline V gene. V was pared by 6 bases and J by 1 base, with 15 bases between. CDR3 nucleotide sequence: TGTGCCAGCAGATCGATATTGGGGCCCCAAGAGACCCAGTACTTC. It yields the protein CASRSILGPQETQYF.

V usage is TRBV9 and J usage is TRBJ2-1; 8 positions agree with TRBD2. Per germline, CDR1 SGDLS and CDR2 YYNGEE. Trimming cost V 3 bases and J 0 bases; bases outside gene matches: 2. This CDR3 spans 15 amino acids. CDR3 amino acids: CASSAAGASYNEQFF. The CDR3 bases are TGTGCCAGCAGCGCAGCGGGAGCCTCCTACAATGAGCAGTTCTTC. Together with reference TRBV9 and TRBJ2-1, the CDR3 gives the full variable domain: DSGVTQTPKHLITATGQRVTLRCSPRSGDLSVYWYQQSLDQGLQFLIQYYNGEERAKGNILERFSAQQFPDLHSELNLSSLELGDSALYFCASSAAGASYNEQFFGPGTRLTVL.

The rearrangement links TRBV9 to TRBJ2-2, with D possibly TRBD2 on 6 matching bases. The germline gives CDR1 SGDLS, CDR2 YYNGEE. The V and J ends lost 2 bases and 2 bases respectively, with 13 bases between them. The CDR3 is 16 residues long. CDR3 protein: CASSVGGNTNTGELFF. The CDR3 DNA is TGTGCCAGCAGCGTGGGCGGGAACACTAACACCGGGGAGCTGTTTTTT. The full variable domain, its missing parts supplied by reference TRBV9 and TRBJ2-2, is DSGVTQTPKHLITATGQRVTLRCSPRSGDLSVYWYQQSLDQGLQFLIQYYNGEERAKGNILERFSAQQFPDLHSELNLSSLELGDSALYFCASSVGGNTNTGELFFGEGSRLTVL.

V and J are TRBV5-4 and TRBJ2-5; D assignment may be TRBD1 or TRBD2 (5 bases each). CDR3 length: 15 residues. Trimming removed 4 bases from V and 4 bases from J, with 17 bases in between. Germline assignment: CDR1 SGHNT and CDR2 YYREEE (reference sequence). CDR3 DNA: TGTGCCAGCAGCGGGGGAGCCACGAGTGGAGAGACCCAGTACTTC. Translating gives CASSGGATSGETQYF.

The chain employs TRBV6-6 and TRBJ2-5; D unclear. This CDR3 is 14 amino acids long. Germline V gene sequence: CDR1 MNHNY, CDR2 SVGAGI (reference sequence). Trimming stripped 6 bases from V and 2 bases from J, with 13 bases between. CDR3 loop: CASSPLQPQETQYF. The CDR3 DNA follows: TGTGCCAGCAGCCCCCTTCAGCCTCAAGAGACCCAGTACTTC.